The present entry profiles one TCR beta chain with its context. This likely came from a read error, as a far larger clone is one base away. Other DNA sequences from this sample encode an identical CDR3 as well. Profiled with immunoSEQ multiplex PCR; TCRdb holds only in-frame clones, not every one. Of over 8,000 clones listed, around 29% are singletons. Trimming took off 0 bases at V and 4 bases at J, with 5 bases between the two ends. The CDR3 contains 13 residues. CDR1 SGHRS and CDR2 YFSETQ come from the germline V gene. The data were obtained in a study of graft-versus-host responses after intestinal transplantation. The wider study: Recipients underwent multivisceral, liver-intestinal, or isolated intestinal transplants.

Whole-study findings and limits: The marrow of recipients harbored GvH clones, and ileum or blood showed some of them first. Circulating GvH clone levels at their peak were associated with HvG declines (early post-transplant).

Upon completion of the reaction, proliferating CFSE-low responders, both CD3+CD4+ and CD3+CD8+, were sorted. This chain links TRBV5-1 with TRBJ2-4; D call uncertain. The clonotype originates from a human patient who was an organ donor for intestinal transplantation. Sequenced here: alloreactive CD4+ T cells from a mixed lymphocyte reaction culture, sampled before transplantation. Subset indicated: CFSE-low proliferating T cells sorted from roughly six-day pre-transplant mixed lymphocyte reaction (GvH or HvG direction). CDR3 DNA sequence: TGCGCCAGCAGCTTGGGACAAAAAAACATTCAGTACTTC. Translating it yields CASSLGQKNIQYF. Using reference TRBV5-1 and TRBJ2-4 for the parts outside the CDR3, the full variable domain is KAGVTQTPRYLIKTRGQQVTLSCSPISGHRSVSWYQQTPGQGLQFLFEYFSETQRNKGNFPGRFSGRQFSNSRSEMNVSTLELGDSALYLCASSLGQKNIQYFGAGTRLSVL.